This T cell receptor beta chain derives from a study of radiotherapy plus CTLA-4 blockade in lung cancer (dated by TCRdb to the late 2010s). Some background on the complete study: Objective responses were observed in 15% to 20% of enrolled patients, and disease control was achieved in less than 35%.

Study-wide conclusions, independent of this receptor: Early dynamic changes in blood T cell clones, together with increased serum interferon-beta after radiation, were reported as the strongest predictors of response. After treatment with radiotherapy and ipilimumab, TCR clones that originated in tumors expanded in peripheral blood.

The CDR3 runs 14 amino acids, cysteine and phenylalanine included. The sequence is cut down to CDR3 DNA, 42 bases in frame from base 1. Ends trimmed: V by 9 bases, J by 1 base; bases unmatched to a gene: 4. The germline V gene sets CDR1 to SGHRS and CDR2 to YFSETQ. A remark on this clone: Its antigen is currently not known. No base quality information exists; no much larger clone differs at one position.

Receptor libraries were prepared by the immunoSEQ multiplex PCR assay. The source is immuneACCESS, and TCRdb retained only in-frame sequences with V and J called. Part of the clones is not carried over; for the studies checked, unresolved V genes explain less than half of this, and the remainder is unexplained. Recorded for this sample are some 64,000 clones; roughly three quarters of them occurred a single time. Of the sample, approximately 15% falls within the top ten clones. In this study, focal radiation therapy paired with CTLA-4 blockade (ipilimumab) was tested in patients who had chemo-refractory metastatic non-small-cell lung cancer.

The V and J genes are TRBV5-1 and TRBJ2-3; 11 bases in the junction line up with TRBD2. The clonotype was recovered from a human donor with non-small cell lung cancer whose response to radiotherapy plus ipilimumab could not be evaluated. Some clones in this sample may be carry-over from other donors' samples. Source: peripheral blood, taken from a patient treated with radiotherapy plus ipilimumab. The nucleotides read TGCGCCACCCGGGGACTAGCGGGCACAGATACGCAGTATTTT. Translation gives CATRGLAGTDTQYF.